These T cell receptor beta chains were read from a single sample in a study of blood T cell repertoires in COVID-19. Produced via immunoSEQ multiplex PCR; TCRdb's table is partial and in-frame only. This repertoire shows about 330,000 clones, approximately 87% found once; its top ten account for 4%. The sample consisted of peripheral blood. These receptors came from a woman between 50 and 59 years old with active or convalescent COVID-19. Both conserved end residues are part of each CDR3. The order of the fields is clone size, V gene, J gene, D gene, CDR3 protein, CDR3 DNA. The D gene is left open where the match is weak. Clone size is not always given. Where it is, it says once, few, many or a class for expanded clones.

>once|TRBV27|TRBJ1-4|-
CASSQTGSNEKLFF
TGTGCCAGCAGTCAGACAGGCAGTAATGAAAAACTGTTTTTT
>few|TRBV10-3|TRBJ1-5|-
CAISKGENQPQHF
TGTGCCATCAGTAAGGGGGAGAATCAGCCCCAGCATTTT
>-|TRBV7-2|TRBJ2-6|-
CASSPLNSGANVLTF
TGTGCCAGCAGCCCCCTTAACTCTGGGGCCAACGTCCTGACTTTC
>-|TRBV4-1|TRBJ1-2|-
CASSQDPGQRLRNYGYTF
TGCGCCAGCAGCCAAGACCCGGGACAACGGCTTCGGAACTATGGCTACACCTTC
>-|TRBV24-1|TRBJ2-2|-
CATSDFGGARGTGELFF
TGTGCCACCAGTGATTTTGGGGGGGCGCGCGGCACCGGGGAGCTGTTTTTT
>-|TRBV9|TRBJ2-7|TRBD2
CASSVSTGLLAGAYEQYF
TGTGCCAGCAGCGTTTCGACCGGTTTGCTAGCGGGAGCGTACGAGCAGTACTTC
>-|TRBV28|TRBJ1-5|TRBD1
CASSMGQGANQPQHF
TGTGCCAGCAGTATGGGACAGGGAGCAAATCAGCCCCAGCATTTT
>-|TRBV7-3|TRBJ2-3|-
CASSLAYRVVGTDTQYF
TGTGCCAGCAGCTTAGCTTACAGGGTGGTTGGCACAGATACGCAGTATTTT
>-|TRBV4-1|TRBJ2-7|-
CASSDTSSYEQYF
TGCGCCAGCAGTGACACGAGCTCCTACGAGCAGTACTTC
>-|TRBV14|TRBJ2-1|TRBD2
CASSQELAQAQQFF
TGTGCCAGCAGCCAAGAACTAGCGCAAGCTCAGCAGTTCTTC
>-|TRBV30|TRBJ1-6|-
CAWGRGTGHSPLHF
TGTGCCTGGGGCAGGGGAACCGGTCATTCACCCCTCCACTTT
>-|TRBV4-3|TRBJ2-3|TRBD2
CASSQDGLAGTDTQYF
TGCGCCAGCAGCCAAGATGGCCTAGCGGGCACAGATACGCAGTATTTT
>few|TRBV6-5|TRBJ1-5|-
CASSYQGNQPQHF
TGTGCCAGCAGTTATCAGGGAAATCAGCCCCAGCATTTT
>once|TRBV6-5|TRBJ1-1|-
CASRREPNTEAFF
TGTGCCAGCAGAAGAGAGCCGAACACTGAAGCTTTCTTT